This TCR beta chain was retrieved from a study of blood T cells in healthy people across ages. Alongside a J-beta primer mix, a sample-barcoded 5' primer served in a second PCR lasting about 6 to 12 cycles. MiXCR, applied by TCRdb to the 5' RACE reads, yields one record per CDR3 protein. The sample has about 1.4 million distinct CDR3 sequences, roughly 59% seen once. Trimming pared 5 bases from V and 4 bases from J, leaving 11 bases between. The CDR3 is 13 residues long. The V gene's germline CDR1 is MNHEY and CDR2 SVGAGI. Overall study results and limits: A roughly linear age-dependent decrease characterized TCR beta diversity per million T cells.

With respect to this clonotype: Antigen unknown.

This TCR derives from a man between 18 and 35 years old in good health. Sequenced material: blood. The genes are TRBV6-5 and TRBJ1-2; D remains ambiguous. CDR3 in DNA: TGTGCCAGCAGTCAACCAGGTCTCTATGGCTACACCTTC. It codes for CASSQPGLYGYTF.